The 27 T cell receptor beta chains below were found in one sample sequenced in a study of early T cells in non-severe SARS-CoV-2 infection. MiXCR, applied by TCRdb to the 5' RACE reads, yields one record per CDR3 protein. This sample has tens of thousands of distinct CDR3 sequences; roughly 4.7% occur once, and the top ten carry around 6.6%. The sample was whole blood, taken at baseline. The source is an adult who was a healthcare worker with PCR-confirmed SARS-CoV-2 infection or an uninfected control (not recorded which).

This clonotype appeared many times. The chain is built from TRBV14 and TRBJ2-1; possibly TRBD2 for D (6 bases). CDR3 length: 15 residues. Germline assignment: CDR1 SGHDN and CDR2 FVKESK. The ends were cut back, 1 base at V and 2 bases at J, with 9 bases in the middle. This CDR3 reads CASSQVSGAYNEQFF. CDR3 DNA sequence: TGTGCCAGCAGCCAAGTCTCGGGGGCCTACAATGAGCAGTTCTTC.

At least ten counts were recorded for this clonotype. This chain connects TRBV25-1 to TRBJ1-2; D is perhaps TRBD1 (5 bases). CDR1 MGHDK and CDR2 SYGVNS come from the germline V gene. The CDR3 is made up of 14 amino acids. The V and J ends lost 1 base and 3 bases respectively, with 9 bases between them. The CDR3 is CASSEWSTDYGYTF. The CDR3 DNA reads TGTGCCAGCAGTGAATGGTCGACAGACTATGGCTACACCTTC.

The CDR3 reads CAYLTQGGTEAFF. CDR3 coding DNA: TGTGCCTACTTGACTCAGGGTGGCACTGAAGCTTTCTTT. The V and J genes are TRBV30 and TRBJ1-1, with a possible D match to TRBD1 (5 bases). This CDR3 contains 13 residues. Germline CDR1 and CDR2: GTSNPN and SVGIG (reference sequence). V gave up 7 bases and J gave up 4 bases, with 16 bases separating them.

This clonotype showed up just a few times. The gene calls are TRBV20-1 and TRBJ2-7; D is possibly TRBD2 (5 bases). V was pared by 8 bases and J by 4 bases, with 18 bases between. Germline V gene data show CDR1 as DFQATT and CDR2 as SNEGSKA (reference sequence). The CDR3 extends over 13 amino acids. The CDR3 region has the DNA TGCAGTTCCCTGGGGAATTCGGGGTACGAGCAGTACTTC. This encodes CSSLGNSGYEQYF.

V is TRBV6-1 and J is TRBJ2-3; the match to TRBD2 covers 9 bases. Germline V gives CDR1 MNHNS, CDR2 SASEGT. CDR3 length: 17 amino acids. J was trimmed by 7 bases and V by 2 bases; bases with no gene match: 13. CDR3 nucleotides: TGTGCCAGCAGTGAACCCCCCCGGGCGGGAGGGCCGCATACGCAGTATTTT. As protein: CASSEPPRAGGPHTQYF.

This clonotype was recorded a few times. This rearrangement joins TRBV29-1 to TRBJ2-2, with D unclear. The V and J ends lost 1 base and 5 bases respectively, with 5 bases between them. CDR1 is SQVTM and CDR2 is ANQGSEA in the germline V gene. This CDR3 is 12 amino acids long. The CDR3 is CSVEGKTGELFF. The CDR3 DNA reads TGCAGCGTTGAAGGGAAAACCGGGGAGCTGTTTTTT.

V gene TRBV19 combines with J gene TRBJ2-7; 8 nucleotides match TRBD1. CDR1 LNHDA and CDR2 SQIVND come from the germline V gene (reference sequence). Trimming cost V 5 bases and J 3 bases; bases outside gene matches: 6. This CDR3 spans 14 amino acids. The CDR3 bases are TGTGCCAGTAGTTTTGGACAGGGACGCTACGAGCAGTACTTC. It specifies CASSFGQGRYEQYF.

This clonotype was seen ten or more times. The rearrangement links TRBV11-2 to TRBJ1-1; tentative D call: TRBD1 (5 bases). The CDR3 contains 14 residues. V was pared by 3 bases and J by 5 bases, with 13 bases between. Germline V gene lookup returns CDR1 SGHAT and CDR2 FQNNGV. CDR3 bases: TGTGCCAGCAGCTTTCAGGGCGTGAGGACTGAAGCTTTCTTT. As protein: CASSFQGVRTEAFF.

This clonotype appeared a few times. The chain combines TRBV18 with TRBJ2-5; D call uncertain. Trimming pared 3 bases from V and 2 bases from J, leaving 4 bases between. From germline, CDR1 is KGHSH and CDR2 LQKENI. The CDR3 consists of 12 residues. CDR3 nucleotides: TGTGCCAGCTCACCCAGACAAGAGACCCAGTACTTC. This translates into CASSPRQETQYF.

This clonotype was counted a few times. The chain is built from TRBV29-1 and TRBJ2-1; possible D gene TRBD2, 6 bases. The ends were cut back, 7 bases at V and 4 bases at J, with 17 bases in the middle. This CDR3 comprises 14 residues. Germline-derived CDR1 and CDR2 are SQVTM and ANQGSEA. The CDR3 sequence is CSALLALIYNEQFF. CDR3 nucleotide sequence: TGCAGCGCCCTTCTAGCGCTTATTTACAATGAGCAGTTCTTC.

This clonotype was counted many times. The J gene is TRBJ2-1, the V gene TRBV5-4; D gene ambiguous. This CDR3 has 15 amino acids. V lost 0 bases and J 0 bases, leaving 7 bases between the germline ends. CDR1 is SGHNT, CDR2 YYREEE, per germline (reference sequence). The CDR3 region is CASSLEPSSYNEQFF. In DNA form, the CDR3 reads TGTGCCAGCAGCTTGGAACCGAGCTCCTACAATGAGCAGTTCTTC.

This clonotype was seen at least ten times. The chain recombines TRBV15 with TRBJ1-5; 7 bases line up with TRBD1. From germline, CDR1 is LNHNV and CDR2 YYDKDF (reference sequence). This CDR3 spans 14 amino acids. V lost 9 bases to trimming and J lost 0 bases; unmatched junction nucleotides: 5. CDR3 coding DNA: TGTGCCACTGACAGGGCCCATAGCAATCAGCCCCAGCATTTT. Protein: CATDRAHSNQPQHF.

This clonotype was counted between two and nine times. V gene TRBV7-8 combines with J gene TRBJ2-1; TRBD2 agrees at 12 bases. V lost 5 bases, J lost 4 bases, and 3 bases stayed unmatched. The CDR3 runs to 15 residues. In germline, CDR1 is SGHVS, CDR2 FQNEAQ. The CDR3 nucleotides are TGTGCCAGCAGCACCGGACTAGCGGGGTACAATGAGCAGTTCTTC. Encoded protein: CASSTGLAGYNEQFF.

At least ten counts were recorded for this clonotype. The chain has TRBV7-2 and TRBJ2-1, with 10 bases aligning to TRBD1. The CDR3 is made up of 13 amino acids. Germline CDR1 and CDR2: SGHTA and FQGNSA. V lost 5 bases and J lost 8; bases outside the gene matches: 3. The CDR3 DNA sequence: TGTGCCAGCAGCCCTGGACAGGGGGATGAGCAGTTCTTC. Amino acids: CASSPGQGDEQFF.

This clonotype was seen ten or more times. This chain joins TRBV6-2 or TRBV6-3 and TRBJ1-2; D uncertain. V lost 8 bases and J 2 bases, leaving 9 bases between the germline ends. Germline CDR1 MNHEY, CDR2 SVGEGT. The CDR3 totals 12 residues. The CDR3 nucleotides are TGTGCCAGCGCCCCGTCCAACTATGGCTACACCTTC. Translated: CASAPSNYGYTF.

In regard to this clonotype: The junction departs from the called germline gene at one end, perhaps through a read error. The gene calls are TRBV5-4 and TRBJ2-7; 11 nucleotides agree with TRBD2. The CDR3 sequence is 15 residues long. Per germline, CDR1 SGHNT and CDR2 YYREEE (reference sequence). In DNA form, the CDR3 reads TGTGCCAGCAGTCCCGGGACTAGCGGTCCCTACGGGCAGTACTTC. It specifies CASSPGTSGPYGQYF.

This clonotype has just a few counts. In DNA form, the CDR3 reads TGTGCCAGCAGTGAGGGCCCGAGGGGCACCGGGGAGCTGTTTTTT. This gives the protein CASSEGPRGTGELFF. The J gene is TRBJ2-2, the V gene TRBV6-4; the D call may be TRBD1 or TRBD2 (5 bases each). Trimming removed 3 bases at V and 4 bases at J, with 12 bases between. CDR1 and CDR2 (germline): MRHNA, SNTAGT. The CDR3 sequence is 15 residues long.

This clonotype was counted many times. V gene TRBV29-1 combines with J gene TRBJ2-3, with D possibly being TRBD2 (5 bases). Germline V lookup: CDR1 SQVTM, CDR2 ANQGSEA. Deletions cut 4 bases from V and 3 bases from J, with 5 bases between. The CDR3 spans 11 residues. The chain's CDR3 is CSVGGTDTQYF. CDR3 sequence (DNA): TGCAGCGTTGGAGGGACAGATACGCAGTATTTT.

This clonotype was observed a handful of times. The chain recombines TRBV2 with TRBJ2-7, with 9 nucleotides matching TRBD1. Germline V CDR1 and CDR2: SNHLY, FYNNEI. J was trimmed by 6 bases and V by 5 bases; bases with no gene match: 8. The CDR3 is 14 residues long. The CDR3 sequence: CASSLDRGYGEQYF. CDR3 in DNA: TGTGCCAGCAGTCTTGACAGGGGGTACGGCGAGCAGTACTTC.

Ten or more counts support this clonotype. CDR3 residues: CASSLGSLGLGNTEAFF. The CDR3 DNA reads as TGTGCCAGCAGCTTGGGCTCCCTCGGGTTGGGGAACACTGAAGCTTTCTTT. The chain has TRBV7-8 and TRBJ1-1, with D hard to call. Germline V gene lookup returns CDR1 SGHVS and CDR2 FQNEAQ. This CDR3 region has 17 residues. Trimming took 3 bases from V and 1 from J, leaving 18 bases between them.

The chain couples TRBV7-8 to TRBJ1-1; D unclear. The germline V and J ends were trimmed by 1 base and 6 bases, with 9 bases remaining between them. The CDR3 length is 13 residues. Germline assignment: CDR1 SGHVS and CDR2 FQNEAQ. In DNA, the CDR3 is TGTGCCAGCAGCTTAGTGCGGGAGGCTGAAGCTTTCTTT. It encodes CASSLVREAEAFF.

V usage is TRBV4-2 and J usage is TRBJ2-1; 9 nucleotides align to TRBD2. CDR1 LGHNA and CDR2 YNFKEQ come from the germline V gene. Losses at the gene ends were 2 bases for V and 8 bases for J; bases not matched to a gene: 4. The CDR3 is made up of 14 amino acids. In DNA form, the CDR3 reads TGTGCCAGCAGCCAACGGACTAGCGCGGATGAGCAGTTCTTC. Translated, it gives CASSQRTSADEQFF.

This clonotype was counted ten times or more. The J gene is TRBJ2-5, the V gene TRBV24-1, with 9 bases fitting TRBD1. The germline CDR1 and CDR2 sequences are KGHDR and SFDVKD. This CDR3 is 14 amino acids long. Unmatched junction bases numbered 6, after V lost 3 bases and J lost 8 bases. This chain's CDR3 is CATSDPGTGHTQYF. The CDR3, as DNA: TGTGCCACCAGTGATCCCGGGACAGGGCATACCCAGTACTTC.

This clonotype was observed at least ten times. V usage is TRBV12-3 or TRBV12-4 and J usage is TRBJ1-5; D ambiguous. V lost 3 bases to trimming and J lost 3 bases, with 15 bases between them. The CDR3 loop spans 16 amino acids. The CDR3: CASSFSGGRFNQPQHF. CDR3 sequence (DNA): TGTGCCAGCAGTTTCTCTGGAGGTAGATTCAATCAGCCCCAGCATTTT.

The DNA for the CDR3 is TGTGCCAGCAGACGAGCGGAGACCCAGTACTTC. It translates to CASRRAETQYF. V is TRBV6-5 and J is TRBJ2-5; D is undetermined. CDR3 length: 11 amino acids. The V and J ends lost 6 bases and 5 bases respectively, with 7 bases between them. The germline V gene has CDR1 MNHEY and CDR2 SVGAGI.

The chain links TRBV5-6 to TRBJ1-1; 9 nucleotides line up with TRBD1. In germline, CDR1 is SGHDT, CDR2 YYEEEE. The CDR3 is made up of 16 amino acids. J gave up 4 bases and V 2 bases, and 9 bases lay outside the gene matches. DNA of the CDR3: TGTGCCAGCAGCTTTCGGGGGACAGGGATTTCCACTGAAGCTTTCTTT. Translated: CASSFRGTGISTEAFF.

This clonotype was detected ten times or more. The J gene is TRBJ1-6, the V gene TRBV28; possibly TRBD1 for D (6 bases). This CDR3 is 15 amino acids long. The ends were cut back, 2 bases at V and 7 bases at J, with 12 bases in the middle. Germline lookup yields CDR1 MDHEN and CDR2 SYDVKM. The CDR3 spells CASSLNSGTNSPLHF. The CDR3 region has the DNA TGTGCCAGCAGTTTAAATTCCGGGACAAATTCACCCCTCCACTTT.